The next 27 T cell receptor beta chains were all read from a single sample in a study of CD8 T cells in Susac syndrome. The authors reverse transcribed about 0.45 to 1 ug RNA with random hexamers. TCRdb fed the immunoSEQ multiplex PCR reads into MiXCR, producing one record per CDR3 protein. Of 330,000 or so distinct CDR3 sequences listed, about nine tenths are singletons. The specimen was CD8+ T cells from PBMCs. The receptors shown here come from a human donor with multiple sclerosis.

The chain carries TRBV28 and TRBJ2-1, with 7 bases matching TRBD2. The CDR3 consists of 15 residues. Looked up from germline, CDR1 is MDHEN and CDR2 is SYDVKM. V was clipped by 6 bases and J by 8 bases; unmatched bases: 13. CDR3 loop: CASSSLRESSDEQFF. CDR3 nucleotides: TGTGCCAGCAGCTCCTTGCGGGAGTCCTCCGATGAGCAGTTCTTC.

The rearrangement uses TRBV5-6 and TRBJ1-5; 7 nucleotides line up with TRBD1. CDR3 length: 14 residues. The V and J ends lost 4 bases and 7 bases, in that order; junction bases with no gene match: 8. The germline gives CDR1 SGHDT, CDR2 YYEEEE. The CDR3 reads CASSLRGLGQPQHF. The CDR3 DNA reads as TGTGCCAGCAGCCTGAGGGGGCTCGGACAGCCCCAGCATTTT.

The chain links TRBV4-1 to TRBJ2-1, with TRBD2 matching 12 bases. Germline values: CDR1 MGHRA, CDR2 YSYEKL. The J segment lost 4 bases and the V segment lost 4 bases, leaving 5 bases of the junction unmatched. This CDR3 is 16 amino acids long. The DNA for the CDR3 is TGCGCCAGCAGCCTTGAGACTAGCGGGGGTTACAATGAGCAGTTCTTC. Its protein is CASSLETSGGYNEQFF.

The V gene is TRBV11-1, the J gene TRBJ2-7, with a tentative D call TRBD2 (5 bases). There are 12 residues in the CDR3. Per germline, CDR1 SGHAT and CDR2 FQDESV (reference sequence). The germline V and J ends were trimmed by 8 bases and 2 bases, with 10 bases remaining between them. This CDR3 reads CASEAETYEQYF. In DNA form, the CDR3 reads TGTGCCAGCGAAGCGGAAACCTACGAGCAGTACTTC.

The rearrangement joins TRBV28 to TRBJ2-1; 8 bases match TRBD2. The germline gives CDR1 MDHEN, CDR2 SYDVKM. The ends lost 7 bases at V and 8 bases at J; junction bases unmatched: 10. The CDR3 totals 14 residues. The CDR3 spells CASIRTGAGDEQFF. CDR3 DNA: TGTGCCAGCATACGGACCGGAGCGGGAGATGAGCAGTTCTTC.

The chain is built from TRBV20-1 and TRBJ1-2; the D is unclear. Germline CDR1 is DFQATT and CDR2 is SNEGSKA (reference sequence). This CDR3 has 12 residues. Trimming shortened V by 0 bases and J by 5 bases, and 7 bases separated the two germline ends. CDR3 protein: CSARDSSYGYTF. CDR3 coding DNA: TGCAGTGCTAGAGATTCATCATATGGCTACACCTTC.

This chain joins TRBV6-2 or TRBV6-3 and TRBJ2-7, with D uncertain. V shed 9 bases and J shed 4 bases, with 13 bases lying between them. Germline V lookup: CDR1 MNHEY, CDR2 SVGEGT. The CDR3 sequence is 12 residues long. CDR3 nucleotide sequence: TGTGCCAGTTCAATCGACGGTTACGAGCAGTACTTC. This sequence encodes CASSIDGYEQYF.

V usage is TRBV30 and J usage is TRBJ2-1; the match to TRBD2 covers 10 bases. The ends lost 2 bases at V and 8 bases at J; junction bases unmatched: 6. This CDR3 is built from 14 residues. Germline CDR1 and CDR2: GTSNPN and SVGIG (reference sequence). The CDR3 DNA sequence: TGTGCCTGGAGTCCCGGGACTAGCGAGGATGAGCAGTTCTTC. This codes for CAWSPGTSEDEQFF.

The CDR3 DNA sequence: TGCAGCGCCGGACTAGCGGGGGCAATCTACGAGCAGTACTTC. This codes for CSAGLAGAIYEQYF. The chain uses TRBV29-1 and TRBJ2-7; 13 nucleotides align to TRBD2. Losses at the gene ends were 7 bases for V and 3 bases for J; bases not matched to a gene: 6. The germline CDR1 and CDR2 sequences are SQVTM and ANQGSEA. The CDR3 has 14 amino acids.

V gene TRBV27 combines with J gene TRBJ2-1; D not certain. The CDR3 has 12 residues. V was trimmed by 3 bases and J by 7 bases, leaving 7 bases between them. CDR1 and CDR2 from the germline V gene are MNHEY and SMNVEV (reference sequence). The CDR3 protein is CASSLPSNEQFF. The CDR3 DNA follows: TGTGCCAGCAGTTTGCCCTCTAATGAGCAGTTCTTC.

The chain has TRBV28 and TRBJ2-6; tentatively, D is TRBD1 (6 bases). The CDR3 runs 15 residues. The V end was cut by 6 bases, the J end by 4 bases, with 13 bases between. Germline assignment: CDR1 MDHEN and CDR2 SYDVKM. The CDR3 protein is CASSPVGAGANVLTF. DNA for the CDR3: TGTGCCAGCAGCCCGGTGGGGGCCGGGGCCAACGTCCTGACTTTC. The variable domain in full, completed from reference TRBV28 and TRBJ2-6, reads DVKVTQSSRYLVKRTGEKVFLECVQDMDHENMFWYRQDPGLGLRLIYFSYDVKMKEKGDIPEGYSVSREKKERFSLILESASTNQTSMYLCASSPVGAGANVLTFGAGSRLTVL.

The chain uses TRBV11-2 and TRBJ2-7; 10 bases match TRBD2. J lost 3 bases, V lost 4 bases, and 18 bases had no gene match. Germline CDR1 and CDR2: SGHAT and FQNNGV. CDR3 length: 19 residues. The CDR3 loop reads CASSSPLAGASGDYYEQYF. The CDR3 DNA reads TGTGCCAGCAGCTCCCCCCTAGCGGGGGCTTCAGGGGACTACTACGAGCAGTACTTC.

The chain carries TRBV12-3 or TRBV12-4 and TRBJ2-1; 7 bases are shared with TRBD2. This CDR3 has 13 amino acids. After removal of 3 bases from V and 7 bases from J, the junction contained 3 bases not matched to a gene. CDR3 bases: TGTGCCAGCAGTTTCTGGGGGGGTAATGAGCAGTTCTTC. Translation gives CASSFWGGNEQFF.

The CDR3 sequence is CSASGARDRGYQPQHF. The CDR3 DNA reads TGCAGTGCTAGTGGGGCGCGGGACAGGGGCTATCAGCCCCAGCATTTT. J is TRBJ1-5 and V is TRBV20-1, with TRBD1 identical over 10 bases. Trimming cost V 3 bases and J 5 bases; bases outside gene matches: 10. Germline lookup yields CDR1 DFQATT and CDR2 SNEGSKA (reference sequence). The CDR3 is 16 residues long.

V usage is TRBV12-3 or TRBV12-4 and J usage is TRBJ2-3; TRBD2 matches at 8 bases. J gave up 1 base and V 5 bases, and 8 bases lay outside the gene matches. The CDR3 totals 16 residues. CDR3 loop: CASSQKGLDRTDTQYF. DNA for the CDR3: TGTGCCAGCAGTCAGAAGGGACTAGATCGCACAGATACGCAGTATTTT.

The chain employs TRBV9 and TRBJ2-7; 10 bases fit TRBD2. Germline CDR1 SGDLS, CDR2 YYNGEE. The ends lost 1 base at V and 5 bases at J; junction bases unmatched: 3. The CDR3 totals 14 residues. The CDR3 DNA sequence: TGTGCCAGCAGCGTATACGGACTAGCGGACGAGCAGTACTTC. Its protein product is CASSVYGLADEQYF.

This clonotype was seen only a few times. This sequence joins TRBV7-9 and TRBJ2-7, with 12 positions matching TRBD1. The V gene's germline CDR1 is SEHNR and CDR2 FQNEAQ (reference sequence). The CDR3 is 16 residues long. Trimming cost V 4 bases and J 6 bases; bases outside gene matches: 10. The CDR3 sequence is CASSSGTGGDLFEQYF. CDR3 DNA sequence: TGTGCCAGCAGCTCCGGGACAGGGGGCGATTTGTTCGAGCAGTACTTC.

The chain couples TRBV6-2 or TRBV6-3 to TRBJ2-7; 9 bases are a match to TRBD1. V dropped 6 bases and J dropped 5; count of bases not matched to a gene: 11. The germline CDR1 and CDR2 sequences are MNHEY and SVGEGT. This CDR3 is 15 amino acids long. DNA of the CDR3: TGTGCCAGCAGCTCCCTGGGGACAGGGAGAGACGAGCAGTACTTC. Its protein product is CASSSLGTGRDEQYF.

CDR3 DNA: TGTGCCAGCGCGTCCCCCTCAGGAGAGACCCAGTACTTC. Translated: CASASPSGETQYF. The chain carries TRBV27 and TRBJ2-5; D gene ambiguous. The CDR3 length is 13 residues. The germline CDR1 and CDR2 sequences are MNHEY and SMNVEV (reference sequence). V lost 8 bases, J lost 4 bases, and 14 bases lay in between.

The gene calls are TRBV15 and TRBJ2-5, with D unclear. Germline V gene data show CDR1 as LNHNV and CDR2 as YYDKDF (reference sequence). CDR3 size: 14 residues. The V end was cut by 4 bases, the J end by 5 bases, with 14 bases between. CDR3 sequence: CATSIPDHLETQYF. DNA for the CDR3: TGTGCCACCAGCATTCCGGACCACCTGGAGACCCAGTACTTC.

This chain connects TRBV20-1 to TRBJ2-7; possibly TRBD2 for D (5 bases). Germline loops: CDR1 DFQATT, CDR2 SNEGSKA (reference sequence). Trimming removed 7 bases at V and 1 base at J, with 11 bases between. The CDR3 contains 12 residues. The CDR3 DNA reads TGCAGTGGGGCACTAGAGTCCTACGAGCAGTACTTC. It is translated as CSGALESYEQYF.

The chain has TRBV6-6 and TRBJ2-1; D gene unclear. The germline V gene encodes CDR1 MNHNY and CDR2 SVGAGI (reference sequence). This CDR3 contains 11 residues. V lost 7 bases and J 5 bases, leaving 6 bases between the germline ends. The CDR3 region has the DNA TGTGCCAGCACTTGGGACAATGAGCAGTTCTTC. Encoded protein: CASTWDNEQFF.

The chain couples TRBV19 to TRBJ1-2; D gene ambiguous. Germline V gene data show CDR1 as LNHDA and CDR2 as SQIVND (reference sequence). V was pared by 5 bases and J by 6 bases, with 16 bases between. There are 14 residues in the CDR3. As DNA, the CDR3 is TGTGCCAGTAGTGTGACGGGGAGCGACCATGGCTACACCTTC. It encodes CASSVTGSDHGYTF.

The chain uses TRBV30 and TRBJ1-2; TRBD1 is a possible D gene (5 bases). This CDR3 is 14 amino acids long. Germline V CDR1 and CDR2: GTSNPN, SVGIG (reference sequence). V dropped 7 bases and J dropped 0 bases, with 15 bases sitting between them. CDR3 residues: CALTVKVPNYGYTF. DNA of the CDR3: TGTGCCTTGACAGTGAAGGTTCCTAACTATGGCTACACCTTC.

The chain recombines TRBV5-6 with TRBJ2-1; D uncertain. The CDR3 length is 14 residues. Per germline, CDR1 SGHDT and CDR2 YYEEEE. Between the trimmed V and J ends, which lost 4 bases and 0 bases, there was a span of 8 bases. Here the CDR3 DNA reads TGTGCCAGCAGCGCATTAAGCTCCTACAATGAGCAGTTCTTC. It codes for CASSALSSYNEQFF.

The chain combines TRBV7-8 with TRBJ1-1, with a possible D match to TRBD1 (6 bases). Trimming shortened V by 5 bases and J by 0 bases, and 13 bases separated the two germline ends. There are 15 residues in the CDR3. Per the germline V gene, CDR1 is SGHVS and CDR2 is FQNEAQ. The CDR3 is CASSPTGMVNTEAFF. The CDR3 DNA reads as TGTGCCAGCAGCCCTACAGGGATGGTGAACACTGAAGCTTTCTTT.

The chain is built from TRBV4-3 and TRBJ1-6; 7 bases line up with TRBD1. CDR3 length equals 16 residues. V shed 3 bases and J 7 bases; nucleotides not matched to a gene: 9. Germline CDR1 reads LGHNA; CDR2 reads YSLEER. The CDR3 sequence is CASSHDTGTANSPLHF. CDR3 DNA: TGCGCCAGCAGCCATGACACCGGGACAGCGAATTCACCCCTCCACTTT.